This TCR beta chain was captured in a study of Ad26.COV2.S vaccination and SARS-CoV-2 variants. Whole-study context: Once, or twice with 56 days between doses, Ad26.COV2.S was given intramuscularly. Overall study findings and caveats: A substantial breadth of spike-specific CD8+ and CD4+ T cell responses after vaccination has been reported.

Treatment defined: 15 to 20 received Ad26.COV2.S at low or high dose, single or two shots; five or six received placebo; per-sample allocation not given. The samples were gathered on day 63 after the first injection of vaccine or placebo. What was given as vaccine was an Ad26 vector encoding Wuhan-strain SARS-CoV-2 spike. Sequencing used immunoSEQ multiplex PCR; TCRdb keeps in-frame clones, though not all of them. The sample includes under 250,000 clones, roughly nine tenths seen only once; the top ten take about 2.8%. Turning to this clone: Antigen: not known.

This clonotype was sampled from a person between 18 and 65 years old who received the Ad26.COV2.S COVID-19 vaccine or a placebo. The specimen comprised peripheral blood, sampled in a trial of Ad26.COV2.S vaccine versus placebo.

The CDR3 DNA reads TGTGCCAGCAGCTTTAACAGGGGGCACTCTGGCTACACCTTC. Encoded protein: CASSFNRGHSGYTF. The gene calls are TRBV5-4 and TRBJ1-2; TRBD1 matches at 9 bases. The CDR3 runs 14 residues. CDR1 and CDR2 (germline): SGHNT, YYREEE (reference sequence). With 2 bases clipped from V and 7 bases from J, the junction kept 6 bases outside the gene matches.